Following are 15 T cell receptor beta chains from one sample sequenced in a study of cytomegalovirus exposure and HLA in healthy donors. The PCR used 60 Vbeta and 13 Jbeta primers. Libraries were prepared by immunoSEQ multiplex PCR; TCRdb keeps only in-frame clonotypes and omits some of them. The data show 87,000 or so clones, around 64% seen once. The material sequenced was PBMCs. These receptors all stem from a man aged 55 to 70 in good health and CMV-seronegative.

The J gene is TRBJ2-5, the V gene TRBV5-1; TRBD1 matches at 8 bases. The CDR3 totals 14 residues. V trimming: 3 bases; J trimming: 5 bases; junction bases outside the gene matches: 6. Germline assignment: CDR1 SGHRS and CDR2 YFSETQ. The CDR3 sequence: CASSYQGAWETQYF. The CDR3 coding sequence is TGCGCCAGCAGCTACCAGGGGGCATGGGAGACCCAGTACTTC. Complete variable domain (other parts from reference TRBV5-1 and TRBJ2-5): KAGVTQTPRYLIKTRGQQVTLSCSPISGHRSVSWYQQTPGQGLQFLFEYFSETQRNKGNFPGRFSGRQFSNSRSEMNVSTLELGDSALYLCASSYQGAWETQYFGPGTRLLVL.

The CDR3 is CSGETRSTDTQYF. CDR3 nucleotides: TGCAGCGGGGAGACTCGCTCCACAGATACGCAGTATTTT. V and J are TRBV29-1 and TRBJ2-3, with D possibly being TRBD2 (5 bases). Germline CDR1 and CDR2: SQVTM and ANQGSEA. Trimming took 7 bases from V and 2 from J, leaving 13 bases between them. The CDR3 covers 13 residues.

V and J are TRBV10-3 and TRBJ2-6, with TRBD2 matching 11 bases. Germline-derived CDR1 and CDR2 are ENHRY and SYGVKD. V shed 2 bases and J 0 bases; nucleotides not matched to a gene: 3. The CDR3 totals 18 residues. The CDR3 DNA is TGTGCCATCAGTGAGGGACTAGCGGGCCCCTCTGGGGCCAACGTCCTGACTTTC. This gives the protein CAISEGLAGPSGANVLTF.

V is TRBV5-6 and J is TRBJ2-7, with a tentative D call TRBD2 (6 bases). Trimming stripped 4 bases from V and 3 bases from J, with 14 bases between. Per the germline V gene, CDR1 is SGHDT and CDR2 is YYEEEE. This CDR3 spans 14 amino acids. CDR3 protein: CASSPRDWIYEQYF. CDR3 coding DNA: TGTGCCAGCAGCCCCCGGGACTGGATCTACGAGCAGTACTTC.

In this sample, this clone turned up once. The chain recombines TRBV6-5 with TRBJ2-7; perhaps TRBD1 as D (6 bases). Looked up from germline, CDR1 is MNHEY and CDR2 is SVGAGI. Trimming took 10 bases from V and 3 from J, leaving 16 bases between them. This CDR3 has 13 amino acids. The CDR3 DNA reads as TGTGCCACCTGGGACACCGGTTACTACGAGCAGTACTTC. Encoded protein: CATWDTGYYEQYF.

The CDR3 DNA reads as TGTGCCAGTAGTGTCCGGGATCCGAGGTCCACAGATACGCAGTATTTT. Translating gives CASSVRDPRSTDTQYF. The chain couples TRBV19 to TRBJ2-3; D possibly corresponds to TRBD2 (5 bases). The germline gives CDR1 LNHDA, CDR2 SQIVND (reference sequence). This CDR3 region has 16 residues. Trimming cost V 5 bases and J 2 bases, with 17 bases left between them.

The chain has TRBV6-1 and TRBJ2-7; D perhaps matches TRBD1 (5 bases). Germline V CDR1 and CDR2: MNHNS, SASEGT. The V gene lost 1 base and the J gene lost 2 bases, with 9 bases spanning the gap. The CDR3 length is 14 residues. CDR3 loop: CASSEGADTYEQYF. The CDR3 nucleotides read TGTGCCAGCAGTGAAGGGGCGGACACCTACGAGCAGTACTTC.

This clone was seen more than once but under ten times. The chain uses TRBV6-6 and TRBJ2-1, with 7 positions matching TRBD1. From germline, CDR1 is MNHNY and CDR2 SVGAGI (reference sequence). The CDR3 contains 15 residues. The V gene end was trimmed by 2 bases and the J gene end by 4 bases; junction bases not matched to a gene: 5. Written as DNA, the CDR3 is TGTGCCAGCAGTTACATTGGGACAGAGTACAATGAGCAGTTCTTC. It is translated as CASSYIGTEYNEQFF.

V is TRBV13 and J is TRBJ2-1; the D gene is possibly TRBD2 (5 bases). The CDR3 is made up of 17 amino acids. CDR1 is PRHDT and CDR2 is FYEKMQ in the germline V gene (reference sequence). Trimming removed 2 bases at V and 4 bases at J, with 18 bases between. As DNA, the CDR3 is TGTGCCAGCAGCTTAAAGAGGGCGGGCAGGAGTTACAATGAGCAGTTCTTC. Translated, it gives CASSLKRAGRSYNEQFF.

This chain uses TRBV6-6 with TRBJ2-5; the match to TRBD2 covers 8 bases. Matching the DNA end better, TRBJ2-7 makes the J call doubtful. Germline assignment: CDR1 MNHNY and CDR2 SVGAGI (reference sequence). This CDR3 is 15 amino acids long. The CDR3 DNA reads TGTGCCAGCAGTTACCGAACGGGAGGGCCACGCGAGCAGTACTTC. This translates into CASSYRTGGPREQYF.

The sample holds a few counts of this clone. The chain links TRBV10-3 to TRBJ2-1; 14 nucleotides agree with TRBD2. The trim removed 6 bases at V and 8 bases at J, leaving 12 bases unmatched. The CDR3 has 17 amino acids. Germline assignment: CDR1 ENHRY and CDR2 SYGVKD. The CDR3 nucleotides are TGTGCCATCAGCATCGGGACTAGCGGGAGAGACATCCATGAGCAGTTCTTC. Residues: CAISIGTSGRDIHEQFF.

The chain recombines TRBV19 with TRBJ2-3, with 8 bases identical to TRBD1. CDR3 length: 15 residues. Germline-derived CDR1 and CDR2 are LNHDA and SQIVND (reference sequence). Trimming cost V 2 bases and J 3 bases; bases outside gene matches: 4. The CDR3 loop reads CASSISDRGTDTQYF. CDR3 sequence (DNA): TGTGCCAGTAGTATATCCGACAGGGGAACAGATACGCAGTATTTT.

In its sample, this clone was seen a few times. Here the CDR3 DNA reads TGTGCCAGCAGTTTAACAGATTCGTATGGCTACACCTTC. It translates to CASSLTDSYGYTF. The chain links TRBV27 to TRBJ1-2; D uncertain. V was trimmed by 2 bases and J by 5 bases, leaving 9 bases between them. The CDR3 length is 13 residues. Germline lookup yields CDR1 MNHEY and CDR2 SMNVEV (reference sequence).

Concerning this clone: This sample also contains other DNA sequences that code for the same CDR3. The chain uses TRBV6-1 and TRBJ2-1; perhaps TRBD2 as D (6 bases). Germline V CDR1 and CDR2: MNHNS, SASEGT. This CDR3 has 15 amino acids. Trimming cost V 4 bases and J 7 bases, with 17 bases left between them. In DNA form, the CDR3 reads TGTGCCAGCAGTGTACTAGCAGGTAAGGATAATGAGCAGTTCTTC. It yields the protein CASSVLAGKDNEQFF.

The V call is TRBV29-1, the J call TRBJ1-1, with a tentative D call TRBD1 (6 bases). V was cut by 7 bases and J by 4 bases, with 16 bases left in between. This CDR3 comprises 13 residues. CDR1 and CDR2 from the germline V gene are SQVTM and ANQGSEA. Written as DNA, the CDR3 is TGCAGCGGGTTACAGGGACGGGGCACTGAAGCTTTCTTT. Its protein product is CSGLQGRGTEAFF.